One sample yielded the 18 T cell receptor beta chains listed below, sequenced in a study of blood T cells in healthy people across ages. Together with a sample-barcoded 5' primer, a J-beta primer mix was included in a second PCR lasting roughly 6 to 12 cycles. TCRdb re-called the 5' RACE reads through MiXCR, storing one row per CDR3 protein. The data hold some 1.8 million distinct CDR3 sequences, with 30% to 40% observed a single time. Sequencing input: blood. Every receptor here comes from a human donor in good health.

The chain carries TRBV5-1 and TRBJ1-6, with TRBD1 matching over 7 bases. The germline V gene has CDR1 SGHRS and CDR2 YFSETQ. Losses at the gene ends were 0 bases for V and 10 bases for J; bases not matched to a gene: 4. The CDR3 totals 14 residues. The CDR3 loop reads CASSLGQGKSPLHF. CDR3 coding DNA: TGCGCCAGCAGCTTGGGACAGGGAAAGTCACCCCTCCACTTT.

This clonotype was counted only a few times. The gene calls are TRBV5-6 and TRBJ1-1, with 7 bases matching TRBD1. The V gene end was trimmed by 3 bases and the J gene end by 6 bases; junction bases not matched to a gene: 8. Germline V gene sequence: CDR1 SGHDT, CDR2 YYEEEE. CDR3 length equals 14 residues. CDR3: CASSSGETGAEAFF. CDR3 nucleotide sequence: TGTGCCAGCAGCTCGGGCGAAACAGGGGCTGAAGCTTTCTTT.

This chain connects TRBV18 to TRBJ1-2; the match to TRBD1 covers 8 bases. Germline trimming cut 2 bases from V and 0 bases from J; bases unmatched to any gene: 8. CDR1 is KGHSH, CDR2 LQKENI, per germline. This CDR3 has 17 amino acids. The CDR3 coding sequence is TGTGCCAGCTCACCAGTGAGTGGGACAGGTTCTAACTATGGCTACACCTTC. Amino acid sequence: CASSPVSGTGSNYGYTF. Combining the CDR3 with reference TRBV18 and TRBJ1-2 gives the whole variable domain NAGVMQNPRHLVRRRGQEARLRCSPMKGHSHVYWYRQLPEEGLKFMVYLQKENIIDESGMPKERFSAEFPKEGPSILRIQQVVRGDSAAYFCASSPVSGTGSNYGYTFGSGTRLTVV.

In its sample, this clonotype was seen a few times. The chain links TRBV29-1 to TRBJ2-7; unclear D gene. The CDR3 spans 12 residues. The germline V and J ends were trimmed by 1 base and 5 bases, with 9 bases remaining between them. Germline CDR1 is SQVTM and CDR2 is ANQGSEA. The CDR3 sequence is CSVEGTVDEQYF. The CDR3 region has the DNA TGCAGCGTTGAAGGTACAGTGGACGAGCAGTACTTC.

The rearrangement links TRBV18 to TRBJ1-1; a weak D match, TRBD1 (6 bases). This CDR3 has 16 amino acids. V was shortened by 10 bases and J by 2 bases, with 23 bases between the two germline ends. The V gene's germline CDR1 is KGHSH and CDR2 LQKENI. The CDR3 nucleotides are TGTGCCACCGCCGCCGGACAGCCTACGGGCAACACTGAAGCTTTCTTT. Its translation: CATAAGQPTGNTEAFF.

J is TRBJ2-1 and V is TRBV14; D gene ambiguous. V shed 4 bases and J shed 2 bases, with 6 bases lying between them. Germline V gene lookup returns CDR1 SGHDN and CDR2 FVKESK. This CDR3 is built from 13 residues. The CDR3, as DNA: TGTGCCAGCAGCCGGCCCCCCTACAATGAGCAGTTCTTC. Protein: CASSRPPYNEQFF.

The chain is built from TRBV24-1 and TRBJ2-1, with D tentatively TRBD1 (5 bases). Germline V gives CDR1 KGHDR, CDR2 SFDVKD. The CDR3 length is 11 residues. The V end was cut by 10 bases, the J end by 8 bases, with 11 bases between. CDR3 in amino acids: CATGAGDEQFF. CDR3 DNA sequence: TGTGCCACTGGGGCCGGCGATGAGCAGTTCTTC.

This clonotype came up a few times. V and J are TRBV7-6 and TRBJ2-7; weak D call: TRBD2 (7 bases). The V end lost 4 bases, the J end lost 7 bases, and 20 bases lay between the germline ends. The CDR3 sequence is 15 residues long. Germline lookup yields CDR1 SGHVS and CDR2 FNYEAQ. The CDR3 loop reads CASSYAGATYGEQYF. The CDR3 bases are TGTGCCAGCAGCTACGCGGGGGCTACGTATGGGGAGCAGTACTTC.

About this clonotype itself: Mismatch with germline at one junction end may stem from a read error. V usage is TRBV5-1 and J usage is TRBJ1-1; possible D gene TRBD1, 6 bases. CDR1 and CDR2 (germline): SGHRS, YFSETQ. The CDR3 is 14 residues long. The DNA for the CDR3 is TGCGCCAGCAGCTCTCCGACAGGAAACACTGAAACTTTCTTT. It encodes CASSSPTGNTETFF.

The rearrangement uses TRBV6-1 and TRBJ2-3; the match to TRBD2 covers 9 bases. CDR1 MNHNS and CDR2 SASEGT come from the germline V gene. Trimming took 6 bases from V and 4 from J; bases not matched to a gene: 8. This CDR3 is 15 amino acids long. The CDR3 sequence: CASRQAGGLADTQYF. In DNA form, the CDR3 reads TGTGCCAGCAGACAAGCGGGGGGACTCGCAGATACGCAGTATTTT.

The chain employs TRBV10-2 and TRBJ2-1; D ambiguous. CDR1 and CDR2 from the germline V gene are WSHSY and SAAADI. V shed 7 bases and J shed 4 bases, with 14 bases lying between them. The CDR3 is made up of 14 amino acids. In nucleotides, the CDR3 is TGCGCCAGCAAGCCTAGGGCAACATACAATGAGCAGTTCTTC. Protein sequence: CASKPRATYNEQFF.

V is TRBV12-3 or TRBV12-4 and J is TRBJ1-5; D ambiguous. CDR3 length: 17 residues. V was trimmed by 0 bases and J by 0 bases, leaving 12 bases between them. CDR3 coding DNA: TGTGCCAGCAGTTTAGCGAGGGAGAGCTATAGCAATCAGCCCCAGCATTTT. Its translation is CASSLARESYSNQPQHF.

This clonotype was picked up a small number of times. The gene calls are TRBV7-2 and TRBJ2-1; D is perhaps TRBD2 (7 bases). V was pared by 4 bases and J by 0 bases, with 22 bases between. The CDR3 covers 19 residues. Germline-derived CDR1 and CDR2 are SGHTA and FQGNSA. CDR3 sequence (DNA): TGTGCCAGCAGCTCAGGGGTCCTCCGTAGGGGGGGCTCCTACAATGAGCAGTTCTTC. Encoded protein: CASSSGVLRRGGSYNEQFF.

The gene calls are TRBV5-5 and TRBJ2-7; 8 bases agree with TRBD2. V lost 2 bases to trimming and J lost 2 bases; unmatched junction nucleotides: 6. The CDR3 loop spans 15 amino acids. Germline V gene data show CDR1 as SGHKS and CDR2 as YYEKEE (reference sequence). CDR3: CASSFSGVPTYEQYF. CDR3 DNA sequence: TGTGCCAGCAGCTTTAGCGGGGTCCCCACCTACGAGCAGTACTTC.

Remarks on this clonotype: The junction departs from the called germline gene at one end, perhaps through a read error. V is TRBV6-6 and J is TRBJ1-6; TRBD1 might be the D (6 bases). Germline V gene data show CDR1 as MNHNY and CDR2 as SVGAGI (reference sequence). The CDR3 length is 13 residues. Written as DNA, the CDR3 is TGTGCGAGCACCGGGACAATCAATTCACCCCTCCACTTT. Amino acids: CASTGTINSPLHF.

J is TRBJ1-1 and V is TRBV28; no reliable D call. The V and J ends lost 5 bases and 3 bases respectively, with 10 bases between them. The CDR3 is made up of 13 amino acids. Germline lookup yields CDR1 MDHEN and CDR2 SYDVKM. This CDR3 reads CASSPMDHTEAFF. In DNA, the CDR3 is TGTGCCAGCAGTCCCATGGATCACACTGAAGCTTTCTTT.

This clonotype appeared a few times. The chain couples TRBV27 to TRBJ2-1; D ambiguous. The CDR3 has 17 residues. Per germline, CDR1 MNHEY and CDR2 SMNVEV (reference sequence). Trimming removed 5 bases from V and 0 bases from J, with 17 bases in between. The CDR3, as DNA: TGTGCCAGCAGTCTCTCCCTTTTCTCCCTCTCCTACAATGAGCAGTTCTTC. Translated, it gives CASSLSLFSLSYNEQFF.

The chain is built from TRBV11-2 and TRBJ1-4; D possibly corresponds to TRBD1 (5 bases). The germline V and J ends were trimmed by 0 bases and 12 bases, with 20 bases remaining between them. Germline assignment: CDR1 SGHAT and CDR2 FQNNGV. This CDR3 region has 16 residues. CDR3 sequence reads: CASSLESRWTLQELFF. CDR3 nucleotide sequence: TGTGCCAGCAGCTTAGAAAGTAGGTGGACTTTACAGGAACTGTTTTTT.